The rows below give T cell receptor beta chains drawn from one sample of a study of blood T cell repertoires in COVID-19. Data came from immunoSEQ multiplex PCR; TCRdb stores just in-frame clones and leaves some out. The sample holds over 75,000 clones, 75% to 90% seen once. Sequencing input: peripheral blood. The receptor set was obtained from a woman aged 80 or older with active or convalescent COVID-19. CDR3s include the opening cysteine and the closing phenylalanine or tryptophan. The D gene is left open where the match is weak. Size tells how often a clone was seen (once, few, many) or the class of an expanded clone, and some rows leave it out.

>NA|16|TRBV10-3|TRBD1|TRBJ1-2
CAISSDRGLANYGYTF
TGTGCCATCAGCTCGGACAGGGGGCTGGCTAACTATGGCTACACCTTC
>NA|15|TRBV27|NA|TRBJ1-1
CASNPLGVMNTEAFF
TGTGCCAGCAACCCCTTAGGGGTTATGAACACTGAAGCTTTCTTT
>NA|15|TRBV2|NA|TRBJ1-2
CASTVVGSYGYGYTF
TGTGCCAGCACGGTAGTGGGCTCTTATGGCTATGGCTACACCTTC
>once|17|TRBV9|TRBD2|TRBJ2-1
CASSPQSAGGIFNEQFF
TGTGCCAGCAGCCCCCAAAGTGCGGGAGGAATCTTCAATGAGCAGTTCTTC
>NA|14|TRBV6-6|NA|TRBJ2-3
CASSYGQRSDTQYF
TGTGCCAGCAGTTACGGGCAGCGGTCGGATACGCAGTATTTT
>NA|18|TRBV7-8|TRBD1|TRBJ1-6
CASSFTSRGGPYNSPLHF
TGTGCCAGCAGCTTCACCAGCCGAGGGGGCCCCTATAATTCACCCCTCCACTTT
>NA|15|TRBV24-1|TRBD2|TRBJ2-5
CATSDPPGGRETQYF
TGTGCCACCAGTGACCCGCCGGGGGGTCGGGAGACCCAGTACTTC
>NA|12|TRBV28|NA|TRBJ2-7
CASGVGREEQYF
TGTGCCAGCGGAGTTGGAAGGGAGGAGCAGTACTTC
>NA|17|TRBV24-1|NA|TRBJ2-2
CATSPRKVTGSTGELFF
TGTGCCACCAGTCCTCGGAAGGTTACAGGGAGCACCGGGGAGCTGTTTTTT
>NA|11|TRBV18|NA|TRBJ1-3
CASSQGNTIYF
TGTGCCAGCTCCCAGGGAAACACCATATATTTT
>NA|11|TRBV20-1|NA|TRBJ1-2
CSASSGIGYTF
TGCAGTGCTAGTTCCGGGATTGGCTACACCTTC
>NA|13|TRBV6-2/TRBV6-3|NA|TRBJ1-1
CASSYVRDTEAFF
TGTGCCAGCAGTTACGTGAGGGACACTGAAGCTTTCTTT
>NA|14|TRBV24-1|NA|TRBJ1-5
CATSGSLRGQPQHF
TGTGCCACCAGTGGGTCCCTCCGCGGGCAGCCCCAGCATTTT
>once|14|TRBV27|TRBD1|TRBJ1-3
CASKDRDPGNTIYF
TGTGCCAGCAAAGACAGGGACCCTGGAAACACCATATATTTT
>NA|15|TRBV7-2|TRBD2|TRBJ2-1
CASSLRAGGPNEQFF
TGTGCCAGCAGCTTGCGAGCGGGAGGGCCAAATGAGCAGTTCTTC
>NA|14|TRBV28|TRBD1|TRBJ1-6
CASSQQGGNSPLHF
TGTGCCAGCAGCCAACAGGGGGGAAATTCACCCCTCCACTTT
>NA|15|TRBV7-2|NA|TRBJ2-3
CASRAGQTSTDTQYF
TGTGCCAGCAGGGCAGGGCAGACTAGCACAGATACGCAGTATTTT
>NA|15|TRBV19|NA|TRBJ2-2
CASRRRRTYTGELFF
TGTGCCAGTAGGCGGCGTCGAACTTACACCGGGGAGCTGTTTTTT
>NA|16|TRBV5-5|TRBD1|TRBJ2-5
CASSSPITGGGQTQYF
TGTGCCAGCAGCTCGCCTATAACAGGGGGCGGACAGACCCAGTACTTC
>NA|13|TRBV11-3|NA|TRBJ2-2
CASSLSGTGELFF
TGTGCCAGCAGCTTATCGGGGACCGGGGAGCTGTTTTTT
>NA|14|TRBV25-1|TRBD1|TRBJ2-7
CASRGTGVRGEQYF
TGTGCCAGCAGGGGGACAGGGGTCCGCGGCGAGCAGTACTTC
>once|15|TRBV2|NA|TRBJ1-1
CASSRGWGGPNEAFF
TGTGCCAGCAGTCGTGGGTGGGGAGGGCCCAATGAAGCTTTCTTT